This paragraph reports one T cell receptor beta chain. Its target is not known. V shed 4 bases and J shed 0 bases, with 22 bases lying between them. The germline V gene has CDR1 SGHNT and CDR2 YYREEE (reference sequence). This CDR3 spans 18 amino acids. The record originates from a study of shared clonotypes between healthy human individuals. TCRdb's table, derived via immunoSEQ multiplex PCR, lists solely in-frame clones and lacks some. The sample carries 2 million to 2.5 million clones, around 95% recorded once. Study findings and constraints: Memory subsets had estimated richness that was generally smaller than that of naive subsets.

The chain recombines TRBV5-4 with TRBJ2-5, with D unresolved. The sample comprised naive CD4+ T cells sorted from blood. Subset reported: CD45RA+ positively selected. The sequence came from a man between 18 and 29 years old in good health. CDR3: CASSKGLEKDGNQETQYF. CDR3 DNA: TGTGCCAGCAGCAAAGGATTAGAAAAGGACGGTAACCAAGAGACCCAGTACTTC.